This T cell receptor (beta chain) was recovered during a study of T-cell reconstitution after alpha-beta-depleted transplantation in children. As it was prepared, the TCRbeta library received unique molecular identifiers. A single record per CDR3 protein comes from TCRdb applying MiXCR to the PCR reads. The sample records over 400,000 distinct CDR3 sequences, around two fifths being singletons. This CDR3 has 15 amino acids. Trimming cost V 2 bases and J 0 bases, with 9 bases left between them. CDR1 and CDR2 (germline): MNHEY, SVGAGI. A note on this clonotype: Its cognate antigen is unknown.

General study points: T-cell numbers and diversity, one year after transplant, stemmed largely from T cells that were newly produced. Alpha-beta T cells about two months after transplant reportedly derived from several hundred expanded graft clones. Recipient T cells and thymic progenitors that survived were the source of the high TCRbeta diversity seen at day 60 in some patients.

This clonotype was sampled from a girl aged 2-10 years with aplastic anemia, due to receive a stem cell transplant. The chain uses TRBV6-5 and TRBJ2-3; weak D call: TRBD1 (6 bases). The sample in question was PBMCs, obtained before TCRalphabeta/CD19-depleted stem cell transplant. The CDR3 nucleotides read TGTGCCAGCAGTTACCGGGACATAAGCACAGATACGCAGTATTTT. Residues: CASSYRDISTDTQYF.